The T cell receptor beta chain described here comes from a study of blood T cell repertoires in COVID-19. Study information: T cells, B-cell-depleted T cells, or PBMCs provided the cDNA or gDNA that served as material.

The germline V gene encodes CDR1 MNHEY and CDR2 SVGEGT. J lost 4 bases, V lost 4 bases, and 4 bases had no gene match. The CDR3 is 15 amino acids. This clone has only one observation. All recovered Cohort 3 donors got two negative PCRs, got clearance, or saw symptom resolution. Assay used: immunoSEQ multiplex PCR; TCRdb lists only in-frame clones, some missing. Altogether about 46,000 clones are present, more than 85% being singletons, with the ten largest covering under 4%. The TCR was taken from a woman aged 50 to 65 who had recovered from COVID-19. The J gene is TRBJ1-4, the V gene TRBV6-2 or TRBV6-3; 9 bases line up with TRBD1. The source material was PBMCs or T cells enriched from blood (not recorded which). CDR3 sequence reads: CASSSVDRGNEKLFF. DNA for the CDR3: TGTGCCAGCAGTTCCGTGGACAGGGGTAATGAAAAACTGTTTTTT.